This T cell receptor (beta chain) comes out of a study of CD8+CD57+ T cells in acquired aplastic anemia. For CDR3 and TCR beta VDJ profiling, genomic DNA was the template used. TCRdb reprocessed the reads with MiXCR, giving one entry per CDR3 protein. The sample lists roughly 240,000 distinct CDR3 sequences, around half occurring once. The germline V gene has CDR1 SGHVS and CDR2 FQNEAQ. The CDR3 runs to 17 residues. The V gene end was trimmed by 6 bases and the J gene end by 2 bases; junction bases not matched to a gene: 13. CD8+CD57+ cell expansion had been shown by flow cytometry in patients chosen for sequencing.

The chain is built from TRBV7-8 and TRBJ1-2; TRBD1 aligns across 9 bases. The clonotype comes from a human donor with aplastic anemia. Sequenced: sorted CD4+, CD8+, or CD8+CD57+ T cells (not recorded which) from PBMCs. In DNA form, the CDR3 reads TGTGCCAGCAGTTACTCTCCACAGGGGGCCACCAACTATGGCTACACCTTC. Protein: CASSYSPQGATNYGYTF.